Listed here are 28 T cell receptor beta chains from one sample, sequenced in a study of long-term antiretroviral therapy in people with HIV. The libraries were made with immunoSEQ v3.0 at survey level. Clones were read by immunoSEQ multiplex PCR, and TCRdb kept only the in-frame ones, dropping some. The sample has approximately 27,000 clones; about 93% are singletons. The sequences come from unsorted PBMCs, collected 5.2 years after starting antiretroviral therapy. The source is a woman aged 40 to 55 with HIV.

The rearrangement links TRBV6-5 to TRBJ2-7; TRBD1 matches 9 bases. The CDR3 contains 14 residues. The germline V gene encodes CDR1 MNHEY and CDR2 SVGAGI. J lost 3 bases, V lost 6 bases, and 6 bases had no gene match. In DNA, the CDR3 is TGTGCCAGCAGCTCCGGGACAGGGTACTACGAGCAGTACTTC. The encoded protein is CASSSGTGYYEQYF.

The chain joins TRBV6-5 to TRBJ1-4; 7 bases agree with TRBD1. The CDR3 has 16 amino acids. CDR1 and CDR2 from the germline V gene are MNHEY and SVGAGI. J gave up 14 bases and V 2 bases, and 17 bases lay outside the gene matches. This CDR3 is CASSYGRHEGPGGLFF. DNA for the CDR3: TGTGCCAGCAGTTACGGGCGACACGAGGGTCCAGGGGGGCTGTTTTTT.

The chain recombines TRBV30 with TRBJ2-5; 11 bases fit TRBD2. Germline V gene lookup returns CDR1 GTSNPN and CDR2 SVGIG (reference sequence). The CDR3 consists of 15 residues. Losses at the gene ends were 5 bases for V and 3 bases for J; bases not matched to a gene: 8. The DNA of the CDR3 is TGTGCCTGGGGGGCTCTAGCGGGGGGAAAAGAGACCCAGTACTTC. It yields the protein CAWGALAGGKETQYF. The full variable domain, its missing parts supplied by reference TRBV30 and TRBJ2-5, is SQTIHQWPATLVQPVGSPLSLECTVEGTSNPNLYWYRQAAGRGLQLLFYSVGIGQISSEVPQNLSASRPQDRQFILSSKKLLLSDSGFYLCAWGALAGGKETQYFGPGTRLLVL.

The chain couples TRBV2 to TRBJ1-1; D is perhaps TRBD1 (6 bases). Trimming pared 0 bases from V and 3 bases from J, leaving 8 bases between. The CDR3 has 14 amino acids. Germline-derived CDR1 and CDR2 are SNHLY and FYNNEI. CDR3 bases: TGTGCCAGCAGTGAAGCAGGGGGGTACACTGAAGCTTTCTTT. As protein: CASSEAGGYTEAFF.

V usage is TRBV6-1 and J usage is TRBJ1-6, with D unclear. Germline loops: CDR1 MNHNS, CDR2 SASEGT. The CDR3 totals 13 residues. Trimming took off 0 bases at V and 7 bases at J, with 4 bases between the two ends. The CDR3, as DNA: TGTGCCAGCAGTGAAGCGCGGAATTCACCCCTCCACTTT. Its translation is CASSEARNSPLHF.

This chain joins TRBV7-8 and TRBJ2-2; 9 bases map to TRBD2. This CDR3 contains 18 residues. The germline CDR1 and CDR2 sequences are SGHVS and FQNEAQ. Trimming cost V 7 bases and J 3 bases; bases outside gene matches: 15. CDR3 region: CASTESLAGGVDTGELFF. For the CDR3, the DNA is TGTGCCAGCACCGAATCTCTGGCGGGGGGGGTCGACACCGGGGAGCTGTTTTTT.

V gene TRBV7-9 combines with J gene TRBJ2-3; 10 bases are a match to TRBD2. Looked up from germline, CDR1 is SEHNR and CDR2 is FQNEAQ (reference sequence). Trimming cost V 3 bases and J 0 bases; bases outside gene matches: 12. The length of the CDR3 is 19 residues. The CDR3 region has the DNA TGTGCCAGCAGCTTCCCGACTAGCGGGTGGGAGGAGAGCACAGATACGCAGTATTTT. Its translation: CASSFPTSGWEESTDTQYF.

The CDR3, as DNA: TGTGCCAGCAGTTACATTGGGACTAGCGGAAACATTCAGTACTTC. Translated: CASSYIGTSGNIQYF. This chain connects TRBV6-8 to TRBJ2-4, with 11 nucleotides matching TRBD2. Looked up from germline, CDR1 is MNHGY and CDR2 is SAAAGT. This CDR3 comprises 15 residues. The V segment lost 2 bases and the J segment 6 bases; nucleotides outside the gene matches: 3.

The gene calls are TRBV7-8 and TRBJ2-1; 13 bases align to TRBD2. V dropped 2 bases and J dropped 9; count of bases not matched to a gene: 4. The CDR3 extends over 15 amino acids. Per the germline V gene, CDR1 is SGHVS and CDR2 is FQNEAQ. The chain's CDR3 is CASSLITSGGGEQFF. DNA for the CDR3: TGTGCCAGCAGCTTAATCACTAGCGGGGGGGGTGAGCAGTTCTTC.

The chain links TRBV5-6 to TRBJ2-7; D might be TRBD1 (6 bases). CDR3 size: 14 residues. Germline values: CDR1 SGHDT, CDR2 YYEEEE. The V and J ends lost 5 bases and 2 bases respectively, with 14 bases between them. Here the CDR3 DNA reads TGTGCCAGCAGTCTGGGGGCCCTTACCTACGAGCAGTACTTC. Its protein product is CASSLGALTYEQYF.

The rearrangement uses TRBV6-5 and TRBJ2-1; TRBD2 aligns across 14 bases. V dropped 6 bases and J dropped 7; count of bases not matched to a gene: 2. The CDR3 loop spans 14 amino acids. Germline V lookup: CDR1 MNHEY, CDR2 SVGAGI. The CDR3 nucleotides read TGTGCCAGCAGCGGACTAGCGGGAGGAAATGAGCAGTTCTTC. Residues: CASSGLAGGNEQFF.

This chain uses TRBV6-1 with TRBJ2-7; 8 nucleotides align to TRBD1. Germline V gene sequence: CDR1 MNHNS, CDR2 SASEGT. J lost 3 bases, V lost 4 bases, and 8 bases had no gene match. The CDR3 totals 15 residues. The CDR3 protein is CASSGPGTGLYEQYF. The CDR3 region has the DNA TGTGCCAGCAGTGGCCCCGGGACAGGCCTCTACGAGCAGTACTTC.

V and J are TRBV6-6 and TRBJ1-2; D is unresolved. Germline V CDR1 and CDR2: MNHNY, SVGAGI (reference sequence). The ends were cut back, 5 bases at V and 2 bases at J, with 12 bases in the middle. This CDR3 has 14 residues. CDR3 sequence: CASSPGFPNYGYTF. CDR3 bases: TGTGCCAGCAGTCCGGGGTTCCCCAACTATGGCTACACCTTC.

This sequence joins TRBV29-1 and TRBJ1-2; D unclear. V lost 4 bases and J 2 bases, leaving 5 bases between the germline ends. Germline V CDR1 and CDR2: SQVTM, ANQGSEA. This CDR3 has 11 amino acids. The chain's CDR3 is CSVVSNYGYTF. CDR3 coding DNA: TGCAGCGTTGTGTCAAACTATGGCTACACCTTC. The entire variable domain, with the rest obtained from reference TRBV29-1 and TRBJ1-2, is as follows: SAVISQKPSRDICQRGTSLTIQCQVDSQVTMMFWYRQQPGQSLTLIATANQGSEATYESGFVIDKFPISRPNLTFSTLTVSNMSPEDSSIYLCSVVSNYGYTFGSGTRLTVV.

The chain uses TRBV19 and TRBJ1-1; the D is unclear. There are 13 residues in the CDR3. Per the germline V gene, CDR1 is LNHDA and CDR2 is SQIVND (reference sequence). V was cut by 3 bases and J by 1 base, with 6 bases left in between. CDR3 protein: CASSIGPNTEAFF. The CDR3 coding sequence is TGTGCCAGTAGTATTGGCCCGAACACTGAAGCTTTCTTT.

CDR3 sequence: CASSLDAGQGALIHGYTF. DNA for the CDR3: TGTGCCAGCAGCTTAGACGCGGGACAGGGGGCGCTTATACATGGCTACACCTTC. V and J are TRBV7-2 and TRBJ1-2; 12 bases are a match to TRBD1. This CDR3 has 18 amino acids. Germline CDR1 and CDR2: SGHTA and FQGNSA. J lost 6 bases, V lost 1 base, and 12 bases had no gene match.

The CDR3 region has the DNA TGTGCCAGCAGCTTAGAGGTTCTCTCGGGCGGCTACACCTTC. Protein sequence: CASSLEVLSGGYTF. The chain has TRBV7-9 and TRBJ1-2; D gene ambiguous. CDR3 length: 14 residues. CDR1 is SEHNR, CDR2 FQNEAQ, per germline (reference sequence). Trimming stripped 1 base from V and 8 bases from J, with 14 bases between. Complete variable domain (other parts from reference TRBV7-9 and TRBJ1-2): DTGVSQNPRHKITKRGQNVTFRCDPISEHNRLYWYRQTLGQGPEFLTYFQNEAQLEKSRLLSDRFSAERPKGSFSTLEIQRTEQGDSAMYLCASSLEVLSGGYTFGSGTRLTVV.

The chain uses TRBV7-9 and TRBJ2-2; D unresolved. Trimming pared 4 bases from V and 1 base from J, leaving 7 bases between. Germline CDR1 SEHNR, CDR2 FQNEAQ (reference sequence). This CDR3 spans 14 amino acids. The CDR3 DNA is TGTGCCAGCAGCTCCAACAAGAACACCGGGGAGCTGTTTTTT. The encoded protein is CASSSNKNTGELFF.

Here the CDR3 DNA reads TGTGCCAGCAGCCTTGACTTGGGGGCAAAGGCTGAAGCTTTCTTT. It encodes CASSLDLGAKAEAFF. This sequence joins TRBV5-6 and TRBJ1-1, with TRBD1 as a possible D gene (6 bases). The V end lost 4 bases, the J end lost 6 bases, and 19 bases lay between the germline ends. This CDR3 has 15 residues. Germline V CDR1 and CDR2: SGHDT, YYEEEE.

V gene TRBV10-2 combines with J gene TRBJ2-7; the D gene could be TRBD1 or TRBD2 (5 bases each). V lost 3 bases and J 6 bases, leaving 12 bases between the germline ends. The CDR3 is made up of 13 amino acids. The germline CDR1 and CDR2 sequences are WSHSY and SAAADI. The CDR3 sequence is CASSDRDLGEQYF. CDR3 sequence (DNA): TGCGCCAGCAGTGACAGGGACCTCGGCGAGCAGTACTTC.

This chain links TRBV5-5 with TRBJ1-1, with a weak D call TRBD1 (5 bases). The germline V gene has CDR1 SGHKS and CDR2 YYEKEE (reference sequence). The length of the CDR3 is 13 residues. V was pared by 2 bases and J by 7 bases, with 12 bases between. The chain's CDR3 is CASSLYGGREAFF. The CDR3 DNA follows: TGTGCCAGCAGCTTATATGGGGGTCGTGAAGCTTTCTTT.

J is TRBJ2-1 and V is TRBV30, with TRBD1 matching over 7 bases. Germline V gene data show CDR1 as GTSNPN and CDR2 as SVGIG (reference sequence). The CDR3 runs 15 residues. Unmatched junction bases numbered 8, after V lost 4 bases and J lost 2 bases. CDR3 amino acids: CAWTQQGRPYNEQFF. The CDR3 DNA reads TGTGCCTGGACCCAACAGGGGCGACCCTACAATGAGCAGTTCTTC.

In its sample, this clone was seen once. This chain joins TRBV5-1 and TRBJ2-5, with 8 bases that match TRBD2. V dropped 4 bases and J dropped 3; count of bases not matched to a gene: 5. Germline-derived CDR1 and CDR2 are SGHRS and YFSETQ. The CDR3 runs 14 residues. CDR3 in DNA: TGCGCCAGCAGCGATACTAGCGGAAAAGAGACCCAGTACTTC. The encoded protein is CASSDTSGKETQYF.

This clone was counted once. V and J are TRBV6-5 and TRBJ1-2; possibly TRBD1 for D (6 bases). The ends were cut back, 4 bases at V and 3 bases at J, with 12 bases in the middle. Germline V lookup: CDR1 MNHEY, CDR2 SVGAGI. This CDR3 is 14 amino acids long. CDR3 sequence (DNA): TGTGCCAGCAGTTCCCAGGGACATCACTATGGCTACACCTTC. Its translation: CASSSQGHHYGYTF.

The chain joins TRBV5-1 to TRBJ2-3; TRBD1 aligns across 9 bases. Germline V lookup: CDR1 SGHRS, CDR2 YFSETQ. There are 15 residues in the CDR3. V was pared by 4 bases and J by 4 bases, with 7 bases of the junction left unmatched. The CDR3 reads CASSPRTGDADTQYF. CDR3 DNA: TGCGCCAGCAGCCCGAGGACAGGGGACGCAGATACGCAGTATTTT.

This chain links TRBV2 with TRBJ2-1, with D perhaps assigned TRBD1 or TRBD2 (6 bases each). Germline lookup yields CDR1 SNHLY and CDR2 FYNNEI. The CDR3 runs 12 residues. The germline V and J ends were trimmed by 5 bases and 8 bases, with 10 bases remaining between them. The CDR3 loop reads CASSSGEDEQFF. The CDR3 DNA is TGTGCCAGCAGTTCAGGGGAGGATGAGCAGTTCTTC.

The rearrangement uses TRBV30 and TRBJ1-1; D gene ambiguous. This CDR3 region has 13 residues. The germline gives CDR1 GTSNPN, CDR2 SVGIG (reference sequence). Trimming stripped 2 bases from V and 4 bases from J, with 11 bases between. The CDR3 is CAWSLQPGTEAFF. The CDR3 region has the DNA TGTGCCTGGAGTCTCCAACCGGGCACTGAAGCTTTCTTT.

J is TRBJ2-5 and V is TRBV4-1; tentative D call: TRBD2 (5 bases). CDR1 and CDR2 (germline): MGHRA, YSYEKL. Trimming took 1 base from V and 5 from J, leaving 14 bases between them. This CDR3 comprises 15 residues. Written as DNA, the CDR3 is TGCGCCAGCAGCCAAGGAGGGAGCTTGAGGGAGACCCAGTACTTC. Translation: CASSQGGSLRETQYF.